The clone carrying this TCR beta chain has a handful of counts. The target antigen is unknown. TCRdb reprocessed the RT-PCR reads via MiXCR and lists one record per CDR3 protein. The repertoire holds some 600,000 distinct CDR3 sequences, with around 15% as singletons. The sample originates from a study of response to subunit inactivated influenza vaccine. Study results and limitations: The study's authors posited that every seasonal influenza vaccination enlists few new T cells.

This TCR was sampled from a man aged 50-59 years who received an inactivated influenza vaccine. Here the sequenced sample was PBMCs from blood, taken less than 15 days before vaccination.

CDR3 residues: CASSFTEYNEQFF. CDR3 bases: TGTGCCAGCAGTTTTACGGAATACAATGAGCAGTTCTTC. This sequence joins TRBV12-3 or TRBV12-4 and TRBJ2-1; the D is unclear. V shed 3 bases and J shed 4 bases, with 7 bases lying between them. This CDR3 spans 13 amino acids.